This paragraph reports one T cell receptor beta chain. Its cognate antigen has yet to be identified. Per-base quality was not reported, and no clone a single base away is much larger than it. TCRbeta CDR3 regions were amplified from genomic DNA using the immunoSEQ Assay, a bias-controlled multiplex PCR. In the authors' own workflow: The number of nucleated cells in each sample was estimated from the amplification of reference gene primers within the assay. Sequence reads were collapsed and filtered to measure the absolute abundance of every unique TCRbeta CDR3 rearrangement. For each sample, productive Simpson clonality was calculated as the square root of Simpson's diversity index over productive rearrangements. TCRdb's version of the immuneACCESS table is confined to in-frame rearrangements and falls short of the full clone set. An unresolved V gene accounts for under half of the shortfall where checked; the remainder is of unknown origin. V, J and clone size are those of that table, while D and trimming were read from the DNA. This sample gives about 280,000 clones in total; 90% of them show up just once. Approximately 1.5% of the sample comes from the top ten.

Participants in the prospective study were aged about 18 to 95 years, lived in more than 20 United States geographic areas, and enrolled through a virtual design. In the prospective study, cohorts were assigned on the basis of participant-reported clinical history obtained from a screening survey and a study questionnaire. Each participant in the prospective study had whole blood, serum and a nasopharyngeal or oropharyngeal swab collected by mobile phlebotomists. Participants in the prospective study had the option to provide additional blood draws and questionnaires over an approximately 2-month period. Before DNA extraction, blood samples from the prospective study were shipped at room temperature or frozen. The sample comes from a study of blood T cell repertoires in COVID-19 (dated by TCRdb to 2020 to 2021). Notes on the research overall: The collaborator samples originated in the United States, Italy and Spain and spanned the acute and convalescent phases of COVID-19. The prospective study material was composed of cDNA or gDNA derived from T cells, B-cell-depleted T cells, or PBMCs. Deeply sampled blood TCRbeta repertoires from subjects exposed to, actively infected with, or recovered from COVID-19 were included in the dataset. The repertoires were released in a freely available public database intended as a resource for research on the immune response to SARS-CoV-2. The samples were drawn from the first 160 participants of the ongoing ImmuneRACE study and from 1,254 subjects provided by 6 global collaborators. Sample metadata almost always included a de-identified subject ID, COVID-19 status, age in years and sex. Where available, HLA class I and class II types were taken from metadata supplied by the sample provider and were not determined by assay-based typing. Summary of the overall study and its limitations: How much clinical and demographic metadata was included differed by source and by participant, and the metadata was provided uncurated.

The specimen was PBMCs or T cells enriched from blood (not recorded which). The receptor was isolated from a woman between 18 and 29 years old with acute COVID-19.

The DNA sequence is as follows: TGTGCCAGCAGCTTGTGGCCGGGGTACGGCTATGGCTACACCTTC. This encodes CASSLWPGYGYGYTF. The V gene is TRBV5-6 and the J gene is TRBJ1-2, with the D segment identity uncertain. V was cut back by 1 base and J by 4 bases, leaving a gap of 14 bases between them. Spanning cysteine to phenylalanine, the CDR3 consists of 15 amino acids. Of the read, only the CDR3 DNA is kept; its 45 bases are in frame from base 1. Sequences SGHDT (CDR1) and YYEEEE (CDR2) are obtained from the germline V gene.